This T cell receptor beta chain comes out of a study of shared clonotypes between healthy human individuals. Tens of thousands of T cell genomes, or 200 to 250 ng DNA, went into the sorted-subset replicate PCRs. Produced via immunoSEQ multiplex PCR; TCRdb's table is partial and in-frame only. The repertoire holds some 2,100,000 clones, with 90% to 96% as singletons. Study conclusions and caveats: Non-shared clonotypes were found to have lower generation probabilities than the clonotypes that were shared by all four of the sorted-subset donors. Few donors limited the genetic and exposure-history diversity represented.

Researchers partitioned CD4+ cells into CD45RA+ naive and CD45RA-negative memory subsets. Germline values: CDR1 LNHNV, CDR2 YYDKDF (reference sequence). This CDR3 is built from 17 residues. V lost 3 bases and J lost 1; bases outside the gene matches: 5. Of note for this clone: Its specificity is unknown.

The receptor's source is a man between 18 and 29 years old in good health. The chain carries TRBV15 and TRBJ2-5, with TRBD2 matching 13 bases. Sequences were obtained from naive CD4+ T cells sorted from blood. Noted subset: CD45RA+ positively selected. The CDR3 DNA is TGTGCCACCAGCAGCCTGACTAGCGGGAGGCTCCAAGAGACCCAGTACTTC. It yields the protein CATSSLTSGRLQETQYF.